This entry describes one TCR beta chain. What it recognizes is unknown. Profiled with immunoSEQ multiplex PCR; TCRdb holds only in-frame clones, not every one. The sample has some 180,000 clones; 80% to 95% are singletons. These data are taken from a study of T cell responses to AZD1222 COVID-19 vaccine. Study conclusions and caveats: Dominant at 160-218 and 743-854, vaccine-associated CD4 TCRs also spanned spike. Most donors were white British, females outnumbered males, and clonal diversity was possibly underestimated.

This CDR3 is built from 14 residues. The germline CDR1 and CDR2 sequences are SGHTA and FQGNSA. Trimming shortened V by 1 base and J by 5 bases, and 11 bases separated the two germline ends. The chain has TRBV7-2 and TRBJ2-5; either TRBD1 or TRBD2 may fit D (6 bases each). The receptor was isolated from an adult who received the AZD1222 COVID-19 vaccine. This specimen was peripheral blood, taken 28 days after the second AZD1222 dose. CDR3 nucleotide sequence: TGTGCCAGCAGCTTAGATCGGGGGCTGGAGACCCAGTACTTC. This sequence encodes CASSLDRGLETQYF.